This T cell receptor beta chain is drawn from a study of T cell changes during pregnancy in multiple sclerosis. Clones were sequenced by immunoSEQ multiplex PCR, and TCRdb holds only the in-frame ones, with some missing. Here the sample spans about 98,000 clones, 92% being singletons. This CDR3 has 13 residues. The trim removed 5 bases at V and 7 bases at J, leaving 8 bases unmatched. Germline-derived CDR1 and CDR2 are MNHEY and SVGAGI. The sample was peripheral blood, taken after pregnancy. This sequence was found in a female donor in good health, enrolled as a control in a pregnancy study. The chain is built from TRBV6-5 and TRBJ2-7, with 7 bases matching TRBD2. The CDR3 is CASSGNLGGEQYF. Here the CDR3 DNA reads TGTGCCAGCAGTGGGAACCTGGGGGGGGAGCAGTACTTC.